The 17 T cell receptor beta chains in this list originate from one sample, sequenced in a study of CD4 T cells in relation to SARS-CoV-2 and coronaviruses. Their cognate antigens are unknown. Before the COVID-19 pandemic, during about 2011-2019, CD4+ T cells were taken from unexposed donors. The cells were cultured for approximately ten days before CD4+ T cells were isolated. Sequencing used immunoSEQ multiplex PCR; TCRdb keeps in-frame clones, though not all of them. The sample lists some 14,000 clones, roughly three quarters occurring once. Specimen: CD4+ T cells from PBMCs, cultured in vitro. These TCRs come from a human donor in good health.

The V gene is TRBV30, the J gene TRBJ2-1, with TRBD2 matching 11 bases. Losses at the gene ends were 2 bases for V and 7 bases for J; bases not matched to a gene: 7. CDR1 and CDR2 (germline): GTSNPN, SVGIG (reference sequence). The CDR3 totals 15 residues. CDR3 sequence reads: CAWSISLAGGNEQFF. In nucleotides, the CDR3 is TGTGCCTGGAGTATCAGTCTAGCGGGAGGTAATGAGCAGTTCTTC.

This chain links TRBV7-6 with TRBJ2-1; 7 bases are a match to TRBD2. The germline V gene has CDR1 SGHVS and CDR2 FNYEAQ. The CDR3 is 17 amino acids. The trim removed 4 bases at V and 0 bases at J, leaving 9 bases unmatched. The CDR3, as DNA: TGTGCCAGCAGCTCCGGGGGGACCATGAGCTCCTACAATGAGCAGTTCTTC. As protein: CASSSGGTMSSYNEQFF. Looking up the rest from reference TRBV7-6 and TRBJ2-1 gives the full variable domain: GAGVSQSPRYKVTKRGQDVALRCDPISGHVSLYWYRQALGQGPEFLTYFNYEAQQDKSGLPNDRFSAERPEGSISTLTIQRTEQRDSAMYRCASSSGGTMSSYNEQFFGPGTRLTVL.

This clone has a single count. Germline is not matched at one junction end, which may reflect a read error. The chain employs TRBV5-1 and TRBJ2-1; the match to TRBD1 covers 9 bases. The CDR3 sequence is 16 residues long. CDR1 is SGHRS and CDR2 is YFSETQ in the germline V gene. CDR3 DNA: TGCGCCAGCAGCTTGTTAGGGACAGGGACCTACGATGAGCAGTTCTTC. Its protein product is CASSLLGTGTYDEQFF.

The chain joins TRBV7-7 to TRBJ2-3, with D possibly being TRBD1 or TRBD2 (5 bases each). The CDR3 runs 17 residues. Germline V CDR1 and CDR2: SSHAT, FNYEAQ (reference sequence). With 2 bases removed from V and 1 base from J, the gap between germline ends came to 16 bases. The CDR3 nucleotides read TGTGCCAGCAGCTTACCTTGGGACGAATCGTGCACAGATACGCAGTATTTT. Translated, it gives CASSLPWDESCTDTQYF.

V usage is TRBV19 and J usage is TRBJ1-5; 8 nucleotides align to TRBD1. J was trimmed by 2 bases and V by 4 bases; bases with no gene match: 4. CDR3 length: 15 residues. Germline assignment: CDR1 LNHDA and CDR2 SQIVND (reference sequence). CDR3 sequence: CASSTGQGGNQPQHF. The CDR3 DNA reads as TGTGCCAGTAGTACCGGACAGGGCGGCAATCAGCCCCAGCATTTT.

The chain employs TRBV27 and TRBJ1-5; no clear D. The germline V gene encodes CDR1 MNHEY and CDR2 SMNVEV (reference sequence). The germline V and J ends were trimmed by 5 bases and 1 base, with 6 bases remaining between them. This CDR3 is 13 amino acids long. The CDR3 region is CASSPGSNQPQHF. The CDR3 nucleotides are TGTGCCAGCAGTCCCGGCAGCAATCAGCCCCAGCATTTT.

The chain employs TRBV6-1 and TRBJ2-6; D perhaps matches TRBD2 (6 bases). The CDR3 spans 15 residues. CDR1 is MNHNS and CDR2 is SASEGT in the germline V gene. V gave up 3 bases and J gave up 1 base, with 7 bases separating them. The CDR3 region is CASSEGLSGANVLTF. The CDR3 nucleotides read TGTGCCAGCAGTGAGGGACTTTCTGGGGCCAACGTCCTGACTTTC.

The V and J genes are TRBV5-1 and TRBJ1-6; 8 bases are shared with TRBD1. In germline, CDR1 is SGHRS, CDR2 YFSETQ. This CDR3 has 15 residues. J was trimmed by 9 bases and V by 4 bases; bases with no gene match: 9. The CDR3 bases are TGCGCCAGCAGCGAAGGACAGGGTTTAGCTTCACCCCTCCACTTT. As protein: CASSEGQGLASPLHF.

The gene calls are TRBV18 and TRBJ1-1; a possible D gene is TRBD1 (5 bases). Germline V CDR1 and CDR2: KGHSH, LQKENI. V lost 4 bases to trimming and J lost 7 bases, with 16 bases between them. The CDR3 runs 14 residues. CDR3 residues: CASSLLQDKDEAFF. The CDR3 nucleotides read TGTGCCAGCTCACTCCTTCAGGACAAAGATGAAGCTTTCTTT.

The chain couples TRBV20-1 to TRBJ1-2; D is unclear. Per the germline V gene, CDR1 is DFQATT and CDR2 is SNEGSKA (reference sequence). V was cut by 3 bases and J by 7 bases, with 15 bases left in between. The CDR3 runs 13 residues. As DNA, the CDR3 is TGCAGTGCTAGTAACGCGAACCTGCTTGGCTACACCTTC. Amino acids: CSASNANLLGYTF.

This clone showed up just a few times. The chain combines TRBV19 with TRBJ1-5; D ambiguous. This CDR3 has 13 residues. V was pared by 5 bases and J by 5 bases, with 10 bases between. CDR1 LNHDA and CDR2 SQIVND come from the germline V gene (reference sequence). CDR3 region: CASSARSDQPQHF. CDR3 coding DNA: TGTGCCAGTAGTGCCCGGAGTGATCAGCCCCAGCATTTT.

This chain joins TRBV5-5 and TRBJ2-3; 8 bases are a match to TRBD2. CDR1 and CDR2 (germline): SGHKS, YYEKEE (reference sequence). The CDR3 has 17 residues. Losses at the gene ends were 0 bases for V and 1 base for J; bases not matched to a gene: 7. The CDR3 reads CASSLDPAGEGTDTQYF. The DNA of the CDR3 is TGTGCCAGCAGCTTGGACCCAGCGGGAGAGGGCACAGATACGCAGTATTTT.

The gene calls are TRBV18 and TRBJ2-3; no firm D call. CDR1 and CDR2 (germline): KGHSH, LQKENI. The CDR3 runs to 15 residues. With 0 bases removed from V and 2 bases from J, the gap between germline ends came to 9 bases. The CDR3: CASSPPGWNTDTQYF. CDR3 sequence (DNA): TGTGCCAGCTCACCACCGGGCTGGAACACAGATACGCAGTATTTT. The whole variable domain, remainder taken from reference TRBV18 and TRBJ2-3, is NAGVMQNPRHLVRRRGQEARLRCSPMKGHSHVYWYRQLPEEGLKFMVYLQKENIIDESGMPKERFSAEFPKEGPSILRIQQVVRGDSAAYFCASSPPGWNTDTQYFGPGTRLTVL.

The CDR3, as DNA: TGTGCCAGTAGTATTGCCGGGGGAGAGCAGCCCCAGCATTTT. Its protein product is CASSIAGGEQPQHF. The rearrangement joins TRBV19 to TRBJ1-5; possible D gene TRBD1, 5 bases. The CDR3 has 14 residues. Germline CDR1 LNHDA, CDR2 SQIVND (reference sequence). Trimming removed 3 bases from V and 7 bases from J, with 13 bases in between. Together with reference TRBV19 and TRBJ1-5, the CDR3 gives the full variable domain: DGGITQSPKYLFRKEGQNVTLSCEQNLNHDAMYWYRQDPGQGLRLIYYSQIVNDFQKGDIAEGYSVSREKKESFPLTVTSAQKNPTAFYLCASSIAGGEQPQHFGDGTRLSIL.

J is TRBJ1-2 and V is TRBV29-1; D gene ambiguous. V was pared by 6 bases and J by 2 bases, with 13 bases between. The CDR3 runs 13 residues. CDR1 SQVTM and CDR2 ANQGSEA come from the germline V gene. CDR3 nucleotides: TGCAGCGTCGTGGGCCGGTTCAACTATGGCTACACCTTC. This encodes CSVVGRFNYGYTF.

This clone was seen more than once but under ten times. CDR3 nucleotides: TGCGCCAGCAGCTTGGCGGCTAACTCCTACGAGCAGTACTTC. This translates into CASSLAANSYEQYF. The chain carries TRBV5-1 and TRBJ2-7; D gene ambiguous. V was cut by 0 bases and J by 0 bases, with 7 bases left in between. This CDR3 is built from 14 residues. Germline assignment: CDR1 SGHRS and CDR2 YFSETQ.

The chain joins TRBV6-1 to TRBJ1-1; D gene uncertain. CDR1 is MNHNS and CDR2 is SASEGT in the germline V gene. The CDR3 loop spans 16 amino acids. Trimming took off 3 bases at V and 4 bases at J, with 18 bases between the two ends. CDR3 protein: CASSEVFGGVGTEAFF. CDR3 nucleotides: TGTGCCAGCAGTGAGGTATTCGGTGGGGTTGGCACTGAAGCTTTCTTT.